A single sample is the source of the 19 T cell receptor beta chains below, sequenced in a study of blood T cell repertoires in COVID-19. The table came from immunoSEQ multiplex PCR; TCRdb's copy has only in-frame clones and leaves some out. Of over 130,000 clones in the sample, about three quarters were seen once. Sequencing used PBMCs or T cells enriched from blood (not recorded which). The receptor set was obtained from a woman aged 50 to 60 who had recovered from COVID-19.

This CDR3 is CASSSSWEQETQYF. CDR3 nucleotides: TGCGCCAGCAGCTCGTCCTGGGAGCAAGAGACCCAGTACTTC. The chain is built from TRBV5-1 and TRBJ2-5; tentatively, D is TRBD2 (5 bases). V was trimmed by 3 bases and J by 2 bases, leaving 11 bases between them. Germline CDR1 SGHRS, CDR2 YFSETQ. The CDR3 is 14 amino acids.

This CDR3 reads CASSPSAGNQPQHF. Written as DNA, the CDR3 is TGTGCCAGCTCACCATCGGCGGGAAATCAGCCCCAGCATTTT. The chain links TRBV18 to TRBJ1-5, with D unclear. Germline V lookup: CDR1 KGHSH, CDR2 LQKENI. This CDR3 contains 14 residues. V was cut by 2 bases and J by 4 bases, with 9 bases left in between. The variable domain in full, with the rest retrieved from reference TRBV18 and TRBJ1-5, is NAGVMQNPRHLVRRRGQEARLRCSPMKGHSHVYWYRQLPEEGLKFMVYLQKENIIDESGMPKERFSAEFPKEGPSILRIQQVVRGDSAAYFCASSPSAGNQPQHFGDGTRLSIL.

This clone was counted a few times. The chain uses TRBV7-3 and TRBJ1-2, with 10 bases that match TRBD1. V was clipped by 2 bases and J by 8 bases; unmatched bases: 5. Looked up from germline, CDR1 is SGHTA and CDR2 is FQGTGA. The CDR3 contains 14 residues. As DNA, the CDR3 is TGTGCCAGCAGCTTATCGGGACAGGGGATGGGCTACACCTTC. Its translation: CASSLSGQGMGYTF.

This clone was seen once. The chain links TRBV27 to TRBJ2-1, with 9 nucleotides matching TRBD2. Germline lookup yields CDR1 MNHEY and CDR2 SMNVEV (reference sequence). The junction had 10 bases not matched to a gene; V was cut back by 8 bases and J by 2 bases. The CDR3 has 16 amino acids. The DNA for the CDR3 is TGTGCCAGCCGACCCTTAGAGCGGGGGGCCTACAATGAGCAGTTCTTC. Encoded protein: CASRPLERGAYNEQFF.

The genes are TRBV9 and TRBJ2-2; 7 bases line up with TRBD2. This CDR3 is built from 19 residues. The V gene end was trimmed by 7 bases and the J gene end by 1 base; junction bases not matched to a gene: 19. Germline assignment: CDR1 SGDLS and CDR2 YYNGEE. This CDR3 reads CASAPIVGGVRQNTGELFF. The DNA for the CDR3 is TGTGCCAGCGCCCCGATCGTGGGGGGGGTCCGACAGAACACCGGGGAGCTGTTTTTT.

The chain employs TRBV20-1 and TRBJ2-4; D is unclear. Trimming pared 6 bases from V and 11 bases from J, leaving 14 bases between. Germline values: CDR1 DFQATT, CDR2 SNEGSKA (reference sequence). The CDR3 sequence is 11 residues long. The CDR3 DNA follows: TGCAGTGCCAACCCGACTGGAGTTCAGTACTTC. As protein: CSANPTGVQYF.

This chain uses TRBV7-9 with TRBJ1-1; tentative D call: TRBD1 (6 bases). CDR1 SEHNR and CDR2 FQNEAQ come from the germline V gene (reference sequence). This CDR3 comprises 10 residues. The V gene lost 5 bases and the J gene lost 11 bases, with 9 bases spanning the gap. The CDR3 sequence is CASSGQGAFF. DNA for the CDR3: TGTGCCAGCAGCGGCCAGGGGGCTTTCTTT. Complete variable domain (other parts from reference TRBV7-9 and TRBJ1-1): DTGVSQNPRHKITKRGQNVTFRCDPISEHNRLYWYRQTLGQGPEFLTYFQNEAQLEKSRLLSDRFSAERPKGSFSTLEIQRTEQGDSAMYLCASSGQGAFFGQGTRLTVV.

J is TRBJ1-2 and V is TRBV5-8; TRBD1 might be the D (5 bases). Germline loops: CDR1 SGHTS, CDR2 YDEGEE. Trimming stripped 7 bases from V and 6 bases from J, with 16 bases between. The CDR3 runs 13 residues. The CDR3 loop reads CASSAPAGHGYTF. The CDR3 nucleotides read TGTGCCAGCTCGGCCCCGGCAGGGCATGGCTACACCTTC.

The rearrangement joins TRBV11-2 to TRBJ1-4; D is ambiguous. The CDR3 sequence is 13 residues long. Trimming removed 5 bases from V and 4 bases from J, with 8 bases in between. Germline V gene sequence: CDR1 SGHAT, CDR2 FQNNGV. The CDR3 loop reads CASSPFVNEKLFF. The CDR3 coding sequence is TGTGCCAGCAGCCCCTTTGTTAATGAAAAACTGTTTTTT.

The chain has TRBV15 and TRBJ2-5, with TRBD2 matching 8 bases. Germline V gene sequence: CDR1 LNHNV, CDR2 YYDKDF (reference sequence). Trimming cost V 0 bases and J 2 bases; bases outside gene matches: 5. The CDR3 runs 16 residues. CDR3 region: CATSRDLRLAQETQYF. The CDR3 DNA follows: TGTGCCACCAGCAGAGATCTGCGACTAGCGCAAGAGACCCAGTACTTC.

The chain uses TRBV7-9 and TRBJ1-2; 8 bases map to TRBD1. After removal of 6 bases from V and 4 bases from J, the junction contained 7 bases not matched to a gene. The CDR3 loop spans 14 amino acids. Germline assignment: CDR1 SEHNR and CDR2 FQNEAQ (reference sequence). CDR3 nucleotide sequence: TGTGCCAGCAGATTTGCAGGGGGCGGCTATGGCTACACCTTC. It yields the protein CASRFAGGGYGYTF.

V usage is TRBV7-2 and J usage is TRBJ2-2; 11 bases are shared with TRBD2. The germline gives CDR1 SGHTA, CDR2 FQGNSA. V lost 6 bases to trimming and J lost 6 bases; unmatched junction nucleotides: 3. This CDR3 comprises 14 residues. CDR3: CASRLAGGPGELFF. DNA for the CDR3: TGTGCCAGCAGGCTAGCGGGAGGTCCCGGGGAGCTGTTTTTT.

In this sample, this clone turned up once. This rearrangement joins TRBV9 to TRBJ1-1; D ambiguous. The germline V and J ends were trimmed by 0 bases and 3 bases, with 9 bases remaining between them. CDR1 and CDR2 from the germline V gene are SGDLS and YYNGEE. The CDR3 totals 14 residues. CDR3 nucleotides: TGTGCCAGCAGCGTAGAGCGGGTGGACACTGAAGCTTTCTTT. It yields the protein CASSVERVDTEAFF.

This clone has more than one count but fewer than ten. The chain couples TRBV6-6 to TRBJ2-7; 8 bases fit TRBD1. CDR3 length: 14 amino acids. The trim removed 9 bases at V and 2 bases at J, leaving 9 bases unmatched. The germline V gene has CDR1 MNHNY and CDR2 SVGAGI (reference sequence). Written as DNA, the CDR3 is TGTGCCAGTTCTCCGGGACAGGACCCCTACGAGCAGTACTTC. Residues: CASSPGQDPYEQYF.

V is TRBV12-5 and J is TRBJ1-2; D not resolved. Germline V lookup: CDR1 LGHNT, CDR2 FRNRAP. The CDR3 extends over 12 amino acids. The ends were cut back, 0 bases at V and 8 bases at J, with 7 bases in the middle. The CDR3 spells CASGLVQMGYTF. Written as DNA, the CDR3 is TGTGCTAGTGGTTTGGTACAGATGGGCTACACCTTC. The complete variable domain, with remaining parts taken from reference TRBV12-5 and TRBJ1-2, reads DARVTQTPRHKVTEMGQEVTMRCQPILGHNTVFWYRQTMMQGLELLAYFRNRAPLDDSGMPKDRFSAEMPDATLATLKIQPSEPRDSAVYFCASGLVQMGYTFGSGTRLTVV.

The J gene is TRBJ2-1, the V gene TRBV4-1, with D perhaps matching TRBD2 (6 bases). V was pared by 4 bases and J by 14 bases, with 18 bases between. Germline CDR1 reads MGHRA; CDR2 reads YSYEKL. The CDR3 length is 13 residues. In nucleotides, the CDR3 is TGCGCCAGCAGCCCTTTGACTAGTAGAGGGAAGTTCTTC. Amino acids: CASSPLTSRGKFF.

The J gene is TRBJ2-1, the V gene TRBV11-3; a weak D match, TRBD2 (7 bases). Germline V gene sequence: CDR1 SGHNT, CDR2 YENEEA. CDR3 length: 15 amino acids. With 5 bases removed from V and 5 bases from J, the gap between germline ends came to 16 bases. Written as DNA, the CDR3 is TGTGCCAGCAGCCGGTTGGGGGGGCCCAACAATGAGCAGTTCTTC. Translated, it gives CASSRLGGPNNEQFF.

This clone has only a few counts. This CDR3 reads CAISPGISGHGYTF. CDR3 in DNA: TGTGCCATCAGCCCAGGGATTTCTGGGCATGGCTACACCTTC. The rearrangement links TRBV10-3 to TRBJ1-2; D is perhaps TRBD1 (5 bases). The CDR3 has 14 residues. The germline V gene encodes CDR1 ENHRY and CDR2 SYGVKD. V was pared by 6 bases and J by 6 bases, with 17 bases between.

The chain recombines TRBV30 with TRBJ2-7, with 8 nucleotides matching TRBD1. V was clipped by 3 bases and J by 5 bases; unmatched bases: 9. Germline V gene sequence: CDR1 GTSNPN, CDR2 SVGIG (reference sequence). This CDR3 region has 14 residues. The CDR3 nucleotides are TGTGCCTGGAGCCTCCGGGACAGGCCCCACGAGCAGTACTTC. Translated: CAWSLRDRPHEQYF.